Listed below are T cell receptor beta chains from one sample, sequenced in a study of T-cell reconstitution after alpha-beta-depleted transplantation in children. TCRdb called the PCR reads again in MiXCR, with one record for every CDR3 protein. The sample shows more than 200,000 distinct CDR3 sequences, approximately 9.7% of them seen only once. The source material was PBMCs from the stem cell graft donor, sampled from the stem cell graft. The receptors were sampled from a human donor who donated a stem cell graft to a child with SCID. The CDR3 runs from the conserved cysteine through the conserved F or W. Each record gives: V gene, J gene, D gene, clone size, CDR3 DNA, CDR3 protein. A D gene is named only where the DNA matches it firmly. The listing skips clone size in some rows; elsewhere it reads once, few, many or a size class.

TRBV5-1	TRBJ2-2	-	many	TGCGCCAGCAGCCCCCAGGGCCCCCCCGGGGAGCTGTTTTTT	CASSPQGPPGELFF
TRBV7-9	TRBJ1-2	TRBD1	many	TGTGCCAGCAGCCGGGGACAGGGCGAAGGCTACACCTTC	CASSRGQGEGYTF
TRBV10-3	TRBJ1-5	TRBD1	many	TGTGCCAGCGGGGGACAGTCTAATAGCAATCAGCCCCAGCATTTT	CASGGQSNSNQPQHF
TRBV20-1	TRBJ1-5	-	-	TGCAGTGCGCGGGAGGCTAATCAGCCCCAGCATTTT	CSAREANQPQHF
TRBV4-3	TRBJ1-2	-	many	TGCGCCAGCAGCCAAGACGAGGACACCGTCTATGGCTACACCTTC	CASSQDEDTVYGYTF
TRBV7-9	TRBJ2-1	-	many	TGTGCCAGCAGCCCTCCCCTTATCGATGAGCAGTTCTTC	CASSPPLIDEQFF
TRBV5-1	TRBJ1-1	TRBD1	many	TGCGCCAGCAGCTTACAGGGGGCGGGAAGCACTGAAGCTTTCTTT	CASSLQGAGSTEAFF
TRBV12-3/TRBV12-4	TRBJ1-1	-	many	TGTGCCAGCAGCGCCTCCGGGACGATTCCGAACACTGAAGCTTTCTTT	CASSASGTIPNTEAFF
TRBV5-6	TRBJ2-5	-	once	TGTGCCAGCAGCTTGTTCGGGGGCCGGGAGACCCAGTACTTC	CASSLFGGRETQYF
TRBV12-3/TRBV12-4	TRBJ1-1	-	many	TGTGCCAGCAGCCGTCGTGGGTCTTACACTGAAGCTTTCTTT	CASSRRGSYTEAFF
TRBV2	TRBJ1-6	-	many	TGTGCCAGCAAGCGTAACCAGGATAATTCACCCCTCCACTTT	CASKRNQDNSPLHF
TRBV11-3	TRBJ2-1	-	many	TGTGCCAGCAGTCAGGGGCAGGGATCTTACAATGAGCAGTTCTTC	CASSQGQGSYNEQFF
TRBV6-5	TRBJ1-4	TRBD1	many	TGTGCCAGCAGTTACCCCGCTGGGGACAGGGATTCAACTAATGAAAAACTGTTTTTT	CASSYPAGDRDSTNEKLFF
TRBV20-1	TRBJ2-2	-	few	TGCAGTGCTAGTCGGCCTATCAACACCGGGGAGCTGTTTTTT	CSASRPINTGELFF
TRBV29-1	TRBJ2-5	TRBD2	few	TGCAGCGTGGGGGGGAAGGAGACCCAGTACTTC	CSVGGKETQYF
TRBV10-3	TRBJ1-1	-	many	TGTGCCATCAGTGAGGGGTACAGGGTGGGTACTGAAGCTTTCTTT	CAISEGYRVGTEAFF
TRBV11-3	TRBJ2-1	TRBD2	many	TGTGCCAGCAGCTTAGTAAGGGACACTGGACTAGCGGGGGCCTACAATGAGCAGTTCTTC	CASSLVRDTGLAGAYNEQFF
TRBV4-1	TRBJ1-2	-	many	TGCGCCAGCAGGCAAACAGCTAACTATGGCTACACCTTC	CASRQTANYGYTF
TRBV12-3/TRBV12-4	TRBJ2-3	-	many	TGTGCCAGCAGTTTAAGAATGGGGGGTGGAGATACGCAGTATTTT	CASSLRMGGGDTQYF
TRBV7-9	TRBJ1-5	-	many	TGTGCCAGCAGTCGGCAGAGCAATCAGCCCCAGCATTTT	CASSRQSNQPQHF
TRBV9	TRBJ2-1	TRBD2	many	TGTGCCAGCAGTGAAGGGCCGGGACTAGGAGCTTACAATGAGCAGTTCTTC	CASSEGPGLGAYNEQFF
TRBV12-3/TRBV12-4	TRBJ2-2	-	many	TGTGCCAGCAGTCGCCCCGGGACGGGGAACACCGGGGAGCTGTTTTTT	CASSRPGTGNTGELFF
TRBV20-1	TRBJ2-7	-	-	TGCAGTGCATTGTCCTCGGGGAGCTCCTACGAGCAGTACTTC	CSALSSGSSYEQYF
TRBV5-1	TRBJ2-2	TRBD1	many	TGCGCCAGCAGTCGGGACAGGGTCGGCACCGGGGAGCTGTTTTTT	CASSRDRVGTGELFF
TRBV6-5	TRBJ2-5	TRBD2	once	TGTGCCAGCAAGGGCGGGGGAGAGACCCAGTACTTC	CASKGGGETQYF
TRBV2	TRBJ2-5	TRBD2	-	TGTGCCAGCAGCGACAGCGGGGTCCAAGAGACCCAGTACTTC	CASSDSGVQETQYF
TRBV10-2	TRBJ2-4	-	few	TGCGCCAGCAGGGGGCAAGGCGCTAGTGGAATTCAGTACTTC	CASRGQGASGIQYF
TRBV5-1	TRBJ2-2	-	many	TGCGCCAGCAGCTTGGATAGTCGAGTTATGGGGACCGGGGAGCTGTTTTTT	CASSLDSRVMGTGELFF
TRBV6-1	TRBJ2-1	-	many	TGTGCCAGCAGCGAAGGGGGGTCCTTAGCTAGCGCCGGATTCGATGAGCAGTTCTTC	CASSEGGSLASAGFDEQFF
TRBV5-1	TRBJ2-5	TRBD2	many	TGCGCCAGCAGCTTGACCCAGCGGGGGAACCAAGAGACCCAGTACTTC	CASSLTQRGNQETQYF
TRBV10-3	TRBJ2-2	-	many	TGTGGTACTGGGCAGTCCGAAAACACCGGGGAGCTGTTTTTT	CGTGQSENTGELFF
TRBV4-3	TRBJ2-7	-	many	TGCGCCAGCAGCCAAGATCAGGGGTCCCCCTCCTACGAGCAGTACTTC	CASSQDQGSPSYEQYF
TRBV20-1	TRBJ1-2	-	many	TGCAGTGCTAGAGAGCAGGAGGGCGTCTATGGCTACACCTTC	CSAREQEGVYGYTF
TRBV15	TRBJ1-2	TRBD1	many	TGTGCCACCAGCAGAGGAGCAGGGGGGGGCGTCTATGGCTACACCTTC	CATSRGAGGGVYGYTF
TRBV5-1	TRBJ2-6	-	many	TGCGCCAGCAGACCCACAACCTCTGGGGCCAACGTCCTGACTTTC	CASRPTTSGANVLTF
TRBV12-3/TRBV12-4	TRBJ2-3	-	many	TGTGCCAGCACCTTAGCTATGTCAGATACGCAGTATTTT	CASTLAMSDTQYF
TRBV3-1	TRBJ2-3	-	many	TGTGCCAGCAGCCAAGAAAGGCAGTTTACTTCAGATACGCAGTATTTT	CASSQERQFTSDTQYF
TRBV29-1	TRBJ1-2	-	many	TGCAGCGTTGGGCAGGACTATGGCTACACCTTC	CSVGQDYGYTF
TRBV5-1	TRBJ1-2	TRBD1	many	TGCGCCAGCAGCTACTTCGAGGAGGGGGCTAATGGCTACACCTTC	CASSYFEEGANGYTF
TRBV20-1	TRBJ2-5	TRBD1	many	TGCAGTGTTCGGACAGGGTACCAAGAGACCCAGTACTTC	CSVRTGYQETQYF
TRBV7-2	TRBJ2-4	-	many	TGTGCCAGCAGCTTACGCTTAGTGGGGGTAAACATTCAGTACTTC	CASSLRLVGVNIQYF
TRBV12-3/TRBV12-4	TRBJ1-5	TRBD1	many	TGTGCCAGCAGAGCAGGGGGGGGCAATCAGCCCCAGCATTTT	CASRAGGGNQPQHF
TRBV18	TRBJ2-4	-	-	TGTGCCAGCGCCGAGGGCTTAGCCAAAAACATTCAGTACTTC	CASAEGLAKNIQYF
TRBV7-8	TRBJ1-5	-	few	TGTGCCAGCAGCCGCGGTCCTTCCATGCATTTT	CASSRGPSMHF
TRBV7-8	TRBJ1-4	-	many	TGTGCCAGCAGCCGTCGTGCGGCGAGTAGTTATGAAAAACTGTTTTTT	CASSRRAASSYEKLFF
TRBV9	TRBJ2-7	-	many	TGTGCCAGCAGCGTAGCTTGGGGGCTGGACTACGAGCAGTACTTC	CASSVAWGLDYEQYF
TRBV5-1	TRBJ2-5	-	many	TGCGCCAGCAGAATGGATCAGGAGACCCAGTACTTC	CASRMDQETQYF
TRBV3-1	TRBJ1-2	TRBD1	many	TGTGCCAGCAGCTCAAGGGACAGGAGCAACTATGGCTACACCTTC	CASSSRDRSNYGYTF
TRBV5-1	TRBJ1-6	-	many	TGCGCCAGCAGCTTGGCCGGGTCCAGGGGTAATTCACCCCTCCACTTT	CASSLAGSRGNSPLHF
TRBV6-1	TRBJ1-6	-	few	TGTGCCAGCAGTGGCAGCGCCTATAATTCACCCCTCCACTTT	CASSGSAYNSPLHF
TRBV5-1	TRBJ2-5	-	many	TGCGCCAGCAGCTTTCGAGGGAATCAAGAGACCCAGTACTTC	CASSFRGNQETQYF
TRBV20-1	TRBJ1-5	TRBD1	many	TGCAGTGCTTCTGGACAGGGGGGGGACAATCAGCCCCAGCATTTT	CSASGQGGDNQPQHF
TRBV27	TRBJ1-5	TRBD1	many	TGTGCCAGCAGTCCTTCGACAGGGGCTGGTCAGCCCCAGCATTTT	CASSPSTGAGQPQHF
TRBV5-1	TRBJ2-2	-	many	TGCGCCAGCAGGGAGACACCCTCGAACACCGGGGAGCTGTTTTTT	CASRETPSNTGELFF
TRBV15	TRBJ2-3	TRBD1	many	TGTGCCACCAGCAGAGACCGGACAGGGGACACAGATACGCAGTATTTT	CATSRDRTGDTDTQYF
TRBV4-1	TRBJ2-3	-	many	TGCGCCAGCAGCCAAGAATCCAGGGGAACAGATACGCAGTATTTT	CASSQESRGTDTQYF